This T cell receptor beta chain was profiled in a study of blood T cell repertoires in COVID-19. Looking at the study overall: PBMCs, B-cell-depleted T cells, or T cells were the source of the cDNA or gDNA that made up the material.

Germline values: CDR1 SEHNR, CDR2 FQNEAQ (reference sequence). Trimming took off 1 base at V and 7 bases at J, with 14 bases between the two ends. The CDR3 contains 14 residues. Libraries were prepared by immunoSEQ multiplex PCR; TCRdb keeps only in-frame clonotypes and omits some of them. Of a few hundred thousand clones listed, roughly 80% are singletons. Residents of 24 US areas, aged about 18 to 89 years, made up the participants. V gene TRBV7-9 combines with J gene TRBJ2-7; D is perhaps TRBD2 (7 bases). The sequencing input was PBMCs or T cells enriched from blood (not recorded which). The sequence came from a man aged 50 to 59 who had recovered from COVID-19. The CDR3 reads CASSLEGGGREQYF. CDR3 in DNA: TGTGCCAGCAGCTTAGAGGGAGGGGGACGGGAGCAGTACTTC. The complete variable domain, with remaining parts taken from reference TRBV7-9 and TRBJ2-7, reads DTGVSQNPRHKITKRGQNVTFRCDPISEHNRLYWYRQTLGQGPEFLTYFQNEAQLEKSRLLSDRFSAERPKGSFSTLEIQRTEQGDSAMYLCASSLEGGGREQYFGPGTRLTVT.